A single sample is the source of the 20 T cell receptor beta chains below, sequenced in a study of T cells in Graves' hyperthyroidism and ophthalmopathy. There were TCR beta CDR3 regions amplified from RNA transcripts. Using the HTBI primer set, a first-round RT-PCR was run on the TCR CDR3. TCRdb reanalysed the multiplex PCR reads using MiXCR and keeps one entry per CDR3 protein. The sample has hundreds of thousands of distinct CDR3 sequences, approximately 15% seen once; the top ten hold roughly a tenth. Sequenced input: blood. These receptors were obtained from a young woman with Graves' hyperthyroidism.

The V call is TRBV28, the J call TRBJ1-2; D is ambiguous. CDR3 length: 15 amino acids. Germline assignment: CDR1 MDHEN and CDR2 SYDVKM. V lost 1 base to trimming and J lost 8 bases, with 17 bases between them. The DNA for the CDR3 is TGTGCCAGCAGTTTATCATCCCTGGACCCGGGGGGCTACACCTTC. Protein sequence: CASSLSSLDPGGYTF.

V usage is TRBV30 and J usage is TRBJ2-6, with no clear D. This CDR3 region has 15 residues. Germline CDR1 reads GTSNPN; CDR2 reads SVGIG (reference sequence). V lost 3 bases to trimming and J lost 3 bases, with 12 bases between them. The CDR3 coding sequence is TGTGCCTGGAGGGACGTTCTCTTTGGGGCCAACGTCCTGACTTTC. Translating gives CAWRDVLFGANVLTF.

This clonotype was picked up a small number of times. This rearrangement joins TRBV11-2 to TRBJ2-3; 11 nucleotides agree with TRBD2. CDR1 and CDR2 from the germline V gene are SGHAT and FQNNGV. The CDR3 contains 18 residues. The V segment lost 0 bases and the J segment 10 bases; nucleotides outside the gene matches: 15. The CDR3 DNA reads as TGTGCCAGCAGCTTAGAGAAGCACCTAGCGGGAGGCCGGGGGGCGCAGTATTTT. This encodes CASSLEKHLAGGRGAQYF. Looking up the rest from reference TRBV11-2 and TRBJ2-3 gives the full variable domain: EAGVAQSPRYKIIEKRQSVAFWCNPISGHATLYWYQQILGQGPKLLIQFQNNGVVDDSQLPKDRFSAERLKGVDSTLKIQPAKLEDSAVYLCASSLEKHLAGGRGAQYFGPGTRLTVL.

This clonotype was found once. The V call is TRBV27, the J call TRBJ1-4; 7 nucleotides line up with TRBD1. The J segment lost 7 bases and the V segment lost 11 bases, leaving 16 bases of the junction unmatched. The CDR3 consists of 15 residues. Germline values: CDR1 MNHEY, CDR2 SMNVEV (reference sequence). The CDR3 here is CASRRHGTDVEKLFF. The CDR3 nucleotides read TGTGCCTCTCGGCGCCACGGGACAGATGTTGAAAAACTGTTTTTT.

This clonotype was picked up a small number of times. The chain has TRBV4-1 and TRBJ2-7; perhaps TRBD2 as D (6 bases). There are 14 residues in the CDR3. Germline CDR1 reads MGHRA; CDR2 reads YSYEKL. Between the trimmed V and J ends, which lost 0 bases and 2 bases, there was a span of 8 bases. The CDR3 nucleotides read TGCGCCAGCAGCCAAGAAGGCGGGACCTACGAGCAGTACTTC. Its translation: CASSQEGGTYEQYF.

The CDR3 loop reads CSAPDRGAFEGQYF. CDR3 bases: TGCAGTGCTCCGGACAGGGGGGCTTTCGAGGGCCAGTACTTC. The chain has TRBV20-1 and TRBJ2-5; 10 bases align to TRBD1. There are 14 residues in the CDR3. CDR1 is DFQATT and CDR2 is SNEGSKA in the germline V gene (reference sequence). With 5 bases clipped from V and 10 bases from J, the junction kept 13 bases outside the gene matches.

This clonotype has at least ten counts. The chain has TRBV7-2 and TRBJ2-1; D not certain. Germline V CDR1 and CDR2: SGHTA, FQGNSA. V dropped 1 base and J dropped 6 bases, with 13 bases sitting between them. There are 15 residues in the CDR3. The CDR3 DNA reads TGTGCCAGCAGCTTAGTGATCAACGCGATCAATGAGCAGTTCTTC. Residues: CASSLVINAINEQFF.

This clonotype turned up a few times. The CDR3 is CASSQAGRTGRQETQYF. The CDR3, as DNA: TGTGCCAGCAGCCAAGCTGGACGGACAGGGAGACAGGAGACCCAGTACTTC. The J gene is TRBJ2-5, the V gene TRBV3-1; TRBD1 aligns across 8 bases. The CDR3 is 17 residues long. Unmatched junction bases numbered 12, after V lost 1 base and J lost 5 bases. Looked up from germline, CDR1 is LGHDT and CDR2 is YNNKEL (reference sequence).

Ten or more counts support this clonotype. This chain uses TRBV20-1 with TRBJ1-1; D is unclear. Germline CDR1 is DFQATT and CDR2 is SNEGSKA (reference sequence). CDR3 length: 13 amino acids. The V gene lost 6 bases and the J gene lost 6 bases, with 17 bases spanning the gap. CDR3 nucleotide sequence: TGCAGTGCCAAGGAACGGTTGTTCTCTGAAGCTTTCTTT. It translates to CSAKERLFSEAFF.

This clonotype was counted many times. The gene calls are TRBV13 and TRBJ2-7, with 13 bases lining up with TRBD2. The CDR3 has 15 amino acids. Trimming cost V 7 bases and J 6 bases; bases outside gene matches: 9. CDR1 and CDR2 (germline): PRHDT, FYEKMQ (reference sequence). The CDR3 nucleotides are TGTGCCAGCACTTATCGGACTAGCGGGAGTAGCGAGCAGTACTTC. Residues: CASTYRTSGSSEQYF.

Note on this clonotype: Its ends do not fully match the called genes, so a read error is possible. The chain carries TRBV5-1 and TRBJ2-7; 12 nucleotides match TRBD2. The CDR3 consists of 16 residues. Germline loops: CDR1 SGHRS, CDR2 YFSETQ. The CDR3 sequence is CASSLGTSGPGGEQYF. The CDR3 bases are TGTGCCAGCAGCCTCGGGACTAGCGGGCCTGGGGGCGAGCAGTACTTC.

This clonotype was observed a handful of times. The gene calls are TRBV11-3 and TRBJ2-3, with D perhaps assigned TRBD1 or TRBD2 (5 bases each). CDR1 and CDR2 from the germline V gene are SGHNT and YENEEA. This CDR3 has 17 amino acids. Trimming removed 0 bases from V and 1 base from J, with 14 bases in between. The CDR3 reads CASSLDFRGRGTDTQYF. The CDR3, as DNA: TGTGCCAGCAGCTTAGATTTCCGGGGACGGGGCACAGATACGCAGTATTTT.

This clonotype has just a few counts. The CDR3 DNA is TGTGCCAGCAGTGAAAGACAAAAGAACACTGAAGCTTTCTTT. Protein product: CASSERQKNTEAFF. This chain joins TRBV6-1 and TRBJ1-1; D gene unclear. Trimming left V 2 bases short and J 1 base short, with 8 bases between. This CDR3 has 14 residues. Germline V gene lookup returns CDR1 MNHNS and CDR2 SASEGT.

In its sample, this clonotype was seen a few times. A far larger clone is one base from this, pointing to a likely read error. The chain couples TRBV12-3 or TRBV12-4 to TRBJ2-1; tentative D call: TRBD1 (6 bases). The CDR3 has 11 residues. Written as DNA, the CDR3 is TGTGCCGGCAGTGGGGGCCATGAGCAGTTCTTC. Amino acid sequence: CAGSGGHEQFF.

This clonotype was seen at least ten times. V usage is TRBV11-3 and J usage is TRBJ1-1; no clear D. CDR1 and CDR2 (germline): SGHNT, YENEEA. This CDR3 has 12 residues. Deletions cut 5 bases from V and 6 bases from J, with 10 bases between. CDR3 in DNA: TGTGCCAGCAGCCAACTAGCGCCTGAAGCTTTCTTT. Translated: CASSQLAPEAFF.

This chain uses TRBV29-1 with TRBJ2-1; D gene ambiguous. The CDR3 covers 13 residues. Germline V lookup: CDR1 SQVTM, CDR2 ANQGSEA. V was cut by 6 bases and J by 3 bases, with 12 bases left in between. CDR3 sequence (DNA): TGCAGCGTCCAGAGCCAGGTCTACAATGAGCAGTTCTTC. It specifies CSVQSQVYNEQFF.

The sample holds many counts of this clonotype. The chain combines TRBV20-1 with TRBJ2-1; D is ambiguous. The germline V gene has CDR1 DFQATT and CDR2 SNEGSKA (reference sequence). The CDR3 has 14 amino acids. Trimming took off 6 bases at V and 2 bases at J, with 14 bases between the two ends. Written as DNA, the CDR3 is TGCAGTGCCTACTCCCAGAGAACCTACAATGAGCAGTTCTTC. Its protein is CSAYSQRTYNEQFF.

With regard to this clonotype: One end of the junction is discordant with germline, which a read error may explain. The rearrangement joins TRBV30 to TRBJ2-3, with 7 bases fitting TRBD1. The CDR3 consists of 12 residues. The germline V gene encodes CDR1 GTSNPN and CDR2 SVGIG (reference sequence). CDR3 in amino acids: CAWNRGQDAQYF. The CDR3 bases are TGTGCCTGGAATAGGGGGCAAGATGCGCAGTATTTT.

CDR3: CASSDRDRNTGELFF. The CDR3 DNA follows: TGTGCCAGCAGTGACCGGGACAGAAACACCGGGGAGCTGTTTTTT. This chain connects TRBV3-1 to TRBJ2-2, with TRBD1 identical over 7 bases. V shed 6 bases and J 2 bases; nucleotides not matched to a gene: 6. The length of the CDR3 is 15 residues. Germline assignment: CDR1 LGHDT and CDR2 YNNKEL (reference sequence).

This clonotype was observed a few times. CDR3 amino acids: CASTNTGGITGELFF. The CDR3 DNA reads TGTGCCAGCACTAACACAGGGGGTATCACCGGGGAGCTGTTTTTT. The V and J genes are TRBV6-1 and TRBJ2-2, with TRBD1 matching 8 bases. CDR3 length: 15 amino acids. Trimming took 7 bases from V and 4 from J; bases not matched to a gene: 8. Germline V gives CDR1 MNHNS, CDR2 SASEGT.